Listed here are 15 T cell receptor beta chains from one sample, sequenced in a study of T cells after yellow fever vaccination. TCRdb passed the 5' RACE reads through MiXCR, listing each CDR3 protein once. This sample has some 350,000 distinct CDR3 sequences, with roughly 4% found just once. The source was PBMCs, collected 5 days after the yellow fever booster vaccination. These TCRs come from a man between 18 and 29 years old who received the YFV17D yellow fever vaccine.

The V and J genes are TRBV9 and TRBJ2-3; D gene unclear. With 3 bases removed from V and 1 base from J, the gap between germline ends came to 9 bases. The CDR3 is 14 residues long. Per the germline V gene, CDR1 is SGDLS and CDR2 is YYNGEE. The CDR3 protein is CASSGTVGTDTQYF. In DNA, the CDR3 is TGTGCCAGCAGCGGCACGGTGGGCACAGATACGCAGTATTTT.

This clonotype has just one count. The chain carries TRBV5-1 and TRBJ2-3; either TRBD1 or TRBD2 may supply D (5 bases each). The germline V gene has CDR1 SGHRS and CDR2 YFSETQ. The ends were cut back, 3 bases at V and 2 bases at J, with 16 bases in the middle. The CDR3 contains 16 residues. CDR3 nucleotides: TGCGCCAGCAGCTCCGGGGCTAGCCCTGCCACAGATACGCAGTATTTT. This encodes CASSSGASPATDTQYF.

This sequence joins TRBV6-5 and TRBJ2-2; D may be TRBD1 (5 bases). Germline CDR1 and CDR2: MNHEY and SVGAGI. V gave up 6 bases and J gave up 6 bases, with 14 bases separating them. CDR3 length: 14 amino acids. The CDR3 is CASRPQGGAGELFF. In DNA, the CDR3 is TGTGCCAGCAGGCCCCAGGGCGGTGCCGGGGAGCTGTTTTTT.

This clonotype was recorded at least ten times. This chain joins TRBV5-1 and TRBJ1-4; 8 positions agree with TRBD1. The germline V gene encodes CDR1 SGHRS and CDR2 YFSETQ. The CDR3 loop spans 14 amino acids. V shed 4 bases, J shed 4 bases, and the junction held 3 bases outside the gene matches. CDR3 region: CASSPGQDNEKLFF. The CDR3 DNA reads TGCGCCAGCAGCCCGGGACAGGATAATGAAAAACTGTTTTTT.

Many counts were recorded for this clonotype. The chain is built from TRBV20-1 and TRBJ1-5; 8 nucleotides agree with TRBD1. The CDR3 consists of 12 residues. Trimming took 3 bases from V and 7 from J; bases not matched to a gene: 2. Germline-derived CDR1 and CDR2 are DFQATT and SNEGSKA (reference sequence). The CDR3 region has the DNA TGCAGTGCTAGGACAGGGGAACAGCCCCAGCATTTT. Translated, it gives CSARTGEQPQHF.

In its sample, this clonotype was seen a few times. V and J are TRBV12-3 or TRBV12-4 and TRBJ2-5; 11 bases are a match to TRBD1. CDR3 length: 19 residues. Germline trimming cut 6 bases from V and 0 bases from J; bases unmatched to any gene: 15. CDR3 in amino acids: CASSRPGQGVPVYQETQYF. In DNA, the CDR3 is TGTGCCAGCAGCCGACCGGGACAGGGGGTTCCAGTTTACCAAGAGACCCAGTACTTC.

This sequence joins TRBV5-1 and TRBJ1-1, with 7 bases matching TRBD1. Looked up from germline, CDR1 is SGHRS and CDR2 is YFSETQ. CDR3 length equals 12 residues. The ends lost 4 bases at V and 5 bases at J; junction bases unmatched: 2. The CDR3 is CASSDRVTEAFF. CDR3 nucleotides: TGCGCCAGCAGCGACAGGGTTACTGAAGCTTTCTTT. The entire variable domain, with the rest obtained from reference TRBV5-1 and TRBJ1-1, is as follows: KAGVTQTPRYLIKTRGQQVTLSCSPISGHRSVSWYQQTPGQGLQFLFEYFSETQRNKGNFPGRFSGRQFSNSRSEMNVSTLELGDSALYLCASSDRVTEAFFGQGTRLTVV.

This clonotype was detected many times. The V call is TRBV7-9, the J call TRBJ1-3; D might be TRBD1 (6 bases). CDR1 is SEHNR and CDR2 is FQNEAQ in the germline V gene (reference sequence). Trimming stripped 5 bases from V and 2 bases from J, with 10 bases between. The CDR3 runs to 14 residues. CDR3 sequence reads: CASSLTGPGNTIYF. CDR3 DNA sequence: TGTGCCAGCAGCCTCACAGGGCCTGGAAACACCATATATTTT.

V and J are TRBV5-1 and TRBJ1-2; D is perhaps TRBD1 (5 bases). With 4 bases removed from V and 8 bases from J, the gap between germline ends came to 18 bases. This CDR3 contains 14 residues. Germline V CDR1 and CDR2: SGHRS, YFSETQ. CDR3: CASSDTLYWGGYTF. The CDR3 bases are TGCGCCAGCAGCGATACACTCTACTGGGGCGGCTACACCTTC.

This clonotype was counted at least ten times. The chain is built from TRBV5-1 and TRBJ2-2; D is undetermined. The CDR3 has 15 amino acids. V was pared by 3 bases and J by 1 base, with 10 bases between. Germline-derived CDR1 and CDR2 are SGHRS and YFSETQ. The CDR3 DNA sequence: TGCGCCAGCAGCTCGATGGACGGGAACACCGGGGAGCTGTTTTTT. Translating it yields CASSSMDGNTGELFF.

CDR3 coding DNA: TGTGCCAGCAGCCATTTAGGTGCCTCCTGCTACGAGCAGTACGTC. Its translation is CASSHLGASCYEQYV. The chain recombines TRBV4-2 with TRBJ2-7, with unresolved D. V lost 3 bases, J lost 3 bases, and 15 bases lay in between. This CDR3 comprises 15 residues. Looked up from germline, CDR1 is LGHNA and CDR2 is YNFKEQ.

This clonotype has a handful of counts. The chain couples TRBV27 to TRBJ1-5; D possibly corresponds to TRBD1 (5 bases). Per germline, CDR1 MNHEY and CDR2 SMNVEV (reference sequence). The CDR3 is 15 residues long. V lost 2 bases and J lost 2, with 10 bases in between. In DNA, the CDR3 is TGTGCCAGCAGTTTACGGGGGGGTGGCAATCAGCCCCAGCATTTT. This sequence encodes CASSLRGGGNQPQHF.

This clonotype was found a few times. The chain is built from TRBV11-2 and TRBJ2-5; 9 bases match TRBD1. Unmatched junction bases numbered 3, after V lost 2 bases and J lost 5 bases. The CDR3 runs 14 residues. The germline CDR1 and CDR2 sequences are SGHAT and FQNNGV. CDR3 residues: CASSLTTGGETQYF. Here the CDR3 DNA reads TGTGCCAGCAGCTTAACGACAGGGGGTGAGACCCAGTACTTC.

Only a few counts were recorded for this clonotype. The chain uses TRBV20-1 and TRBJ1-5, with 7 nucleotides matching TRBD1. The V segment lost 3 bases and the J segment 4 bases; nucleotides outside the gene matches: 6. Germline-derived CDR1 and CDR2 are DFQATT and SNEGSKA (reference sequence). The CDR3 runs 14 residues. CDR3 in DNA: TGCAGTGCTAGGAATCTACAGGGGAATCAGCCCCAGCATTTT. Amino acid sequence: CSARNLQGNQPQHF.

The chain is built from TRBV5-1 and TRBJ1-2; D is perhaps TRBD1 (5 bases). Trimming took off 2 bases at V and 0 bases at J, with 11 bases between the two ends. There are 15 residues in the CDR3. Germline-derived CDR1 and CDR2 are SGHRS and YFSETQ. DNA for the CDR3: TGCGCCAGCAGCTTTTTGGGGGAAGCTAACTATGGCTACACCTTC. Translated: CASSFLGEANYGYTF.